These T cell receptor beta chains were read from a single sample in a study of blood T cell repertoires in COVID-19. The repertoire was sequenced with immunoSEQ multiplex PCR; TCRdb's copy has only in-frame clones and lacks some. The repertoire holds 110,000 or so clones, with 75% to 90% as singletons. Sequencing input: peripheral blood. All receptors derive from a woman aged 45-59 years with acute or convalescent COVID-19. Both conserved end residues are part of each CDR3. D genes are given only for firm matches. Expanded clones get a size class; other rows say once, few or many, or leave the size out.

D: TRBD2
V: TRBV7-3
size: .
J: TRBJ2-3
DNA: TGTGCCAGCAGCTTCGGAGCGGGAGAGTCAGATACGCAGTATTTT
CDR3: CASSFGAGESDTQYF

D: .
V: TRBV11-2
size: .
J: TRBJ2-6
DNA: TGTGCCAGCAGCCGGCGGACAGTCGGGGCCAACGTCCTGACTTTC
CDR3: CASSRRTVGANVLTF

D: TRBD2
V: TRBV9
size: .
J: TRBJ2-3
DNA: TGTGCCAGCAGCCCACCGGGACTAGCGGGCACAGATACGCAGTATTTT
CDR3: CASSPPGLAGTDTQYF

D: .
V: TRBV30
size: .
J: TRBJ1-2
DNA: TGTGCCTGGAGTACCGGGGGTGGCTACACCTTC
CDR3: CAWSTGGGYTF

D: .
V: TRBV15
size: .
J: TRBJ2-7
DNA: TGTGCCACCAGCAGCGCTACCACCTACGAGCAGTACTTC
CDR3: CATSSATTYEQYF

D: TRBD2
V: TRBV6-5
size: .
J: TRBJ2-7
DNA: TGTGCCAGCAGTTACTCGGCGGGAGCCAGCTACGAGCAGTACTTC
CDR3: CASSYSAGASYEQYF

D: .
V: TRBV2
size: .
J: TRBJ1-2
DNA: TGTGCCACCCTGGCCAGGGATAACTATGGCTACACCTTC
CDR3: CATLARDNYGYTF

D: TRBD1
V: TRBV7-9
size: .
J: TRBJ1-5
DNA: TGTGCCAGCAGCGCAACAGGGGGCAAAAGTCAGCCCCAGCATTTT
CDR3: CASSATGGKSQPQHF

D: .
V: TRBV2
size: .
J: TRBJ1-3
DNA: TGTGCCAGCAGTCCTCGGACCGGAGGCTCTGGAAACACCATATATTTT
CDR3: CASSPRTGGSGNTIYF

D: .
V: TRBV6-5
size: .
J: TRBJ2-5
DNA: TGTGCCAGCACCGGGGAGTACCAAGAGACCCAGTACTTC
CDR3: CASTGEYQETQYF

D: .
V: TRBV4-3
size: .
J: TRBJ1-4
DNA: TGCGCCAGCAGCCAAGATCGACCATTCGGGATATCTGAAAAACTGTTTTTT
CDR3: CASSQDRPFGISEKLFF

D: .
V: TRBV6-2/TRBV6-3
size: .
J: TRBJ1-2
DNA: TGTGCCAGCAGCGACGGAATCCGGGTTCTTAACTATGGCTACACCTTC
CDR3: CASSDGIRVLNYGYTF

D: TRBD1
V: TRBV28
size: .
J: TRBJ2-2
DNA: TGTGCCAGCAGTTTGACAGGGGTTAGGGGGGAGCTGTTTTTT
CDR3: CASSLTGVRGELFF

D: .
V: TRBV7-6
size: once
J: TRBJ2-2
DNA: TGTGCCAGCAGCTTTGACCAACCCATGAACACCGGGGAGCTGTTTTTT
CDR3: CASSFDQPMNTGELFF

D: TRBD1
V: TRBV7-2
size: once
J: TRBJ1-5
DNA: TGTGCCAGCAGCACTCGGACAGGGAATCAGCCCCAGCATTTT
CDR3: CASSTRTGNQPQHF

D: TRBD1
V: TRBV6-5
size: .
J: TRBJ2-7
DNA: TGTGCCAGCAGTTACTCGGGGACAGGGGTCTCCTACGAGCAGTACTTC
CDR3: CASSYSGTGVSYEQYF

D: .
V: TRBV12-3/TRBV12-4
size: .
J: TRBJ1-5
DNA: TGTGCCAGCAGTTTGAGGGGAGGGCAGCCCCAGCATTTT
CDR3: CASSLRGGQPQHF

D: TRBD1
V: TRBV11-3
size: few
J: TRBJ1-1
DNA: TGTGCCAGCAGCTTACAGGGGGCCGAAGCTTTCTTT
CDR3: CASSLQGAEAFF

D: TRBD1
V: TRBV28
size: .
J: TRBJ1-1
DNA: TGTGCCAGCAGTCCCAGGACAGGCAGGGAAGCTTTCTTT
CDR3: CASSPRTGREAFF

D: .
V: TRBV6-5
size: .
J: TRBJ1-1
DNA: TGTGCCAGCAGTAACCAGTACACTGAAGCTTTCTTT
CDR3: CASSNQYTEAFF

D: .
V: TRBV19
size: .
J: TRBJ2-7
DNA: TGTGCCAGTAGTATTTTTCCGGGACAAACTTACGAGCAGTACTTC
CDR3: CASSIFPGQTYEQYF

D: .
V: TRBV28
size: .
J: TRBJ1-6
DNA: TGTGCCAGCAGTCATCAGGTTTATAATTCACCCCTCCACTTT
CDR3: CASSHQVYNSPLHF

D: TRBD1
V: TRBV18
size: .
J: TRBJ1-2
DNA: TGTGCCAGCTCACCAGGACAGGAGTATGGCTACACCTTC
CDR3: CASSPGQEYGYTF

D: .
V: TRBV10-1
size: .
J: TRBJ1-1
DNA: TGCGCCAGCAGTCCCAACAGGGAGAACACTGAAGCTTTCTTT
CDR3: CASSPNRENTEAFF

D: .
V: TRBV9
size: .
J: TRBJ1-1
DNA: TGTGCCAGCAGCGTCGGGGGGTTTAACACTGAAGCTTTCTTT
CDR3: CASSVGGFNTEAFF

D: TRBD1
V: TRBV27
size: .
J: TRBJ2-7
DNA: TGTGCCAGCAGTTTAAGACAGGGGGCTCACGAGCAGTACTTC
CDR3: CASSLRQGAHEQYF

D: TRBD1
V: TRBV6-2/TRBV6-3
size: .
J: TRBJ2-1
DNA: TGTGCCAGCAGTTACAGACAGGGGGCTTACAATGAGCAGTTCTTC
CDR3: CASSYRQGAYNEQFF

D: .
V: TRBV11-2
size: .
J: TRBJ1-3
DNA: TGTGCCAGCAGCCAAACACAGGGAAGGGGAAACACCATATATTTT
CDR3: CASSQTQGRGNTIYF

D: .
V: TRBV27
size: .
J: TRBJ1-2
DNA: TGTGCCAGCAGTTTAGACCGGGGAGGGGCGGATGGCTACACCTTC
CDR3: CASSLDRGGADGYTF

D: .
V: TRBV4-1
size: .
J: TRBJ1-3
DNA: TGCGCCAGCAAGGAGAGTGCTGGAAACACCATATATTTT
CDR3: CASKESAGNTIYF

D: .
V: TRBV24-1
size: .
J: TRBJ2-3
DNA: TGTGCCACCAGTGATGTCCGACTAGAGGATGGCACAGATACGCAGTATTTT
CDR3: CATSDVRLEDGTDTQYF

D: .
V: TRBV12-3/TRBV12-4
size: .
J: TRBJ2-7
DNA: TGTGCCAGCAGTTTCAAGGGAGGCGAGCAGTACTTC
CDR3: CASSFKGGEQYF

D: TRBD1
V: TRBV19
size: .
J: TRBJ2-6
DNA: TGTGCCAGTAGTATAGCGGACAGGGTCTTGGTTGGGGCCAACGTCCTGACTTTC
CDR3: CASSIADRVLVGANVLTF

D: .
V: TRBV21-1
size: .
J: TRBJ2-1
DNA: TGTGCCAGCCCGGGACAGGGATACAATGAGCAGTTCTTC
CDR3: CASPGQGYNEQFF

D: .
V: TRBV27
size: .
J: TRBJ2-1
DNA: TGTGCCAGCAGTTTATCGGGGGCGGGAGACAGCATCCAGTTCTTC
CDR3: CASSLSGAGDSIQFF

D: .
V: TRBV2
size: once
J: TRBJ2-7
DNA: TGTGCCAGCAGTGAAGCACCCCGGACAACCTACGAGCAGTACTTC
CDR3: CASSEAPRTTYEQYF

D: TRBD2
V: TRBV3-1/TRBV3-2
size: .
J: TRBJ2-1
DNA: TGTGCCAGCAGTAAAAAGCGGGAGGGCCGAGATGAGCAGTTCTTC
CDR3: CASSKKREGRDEQFF

D: TRBD1
V: TRBV19
size: .
J: TRBJ1-1
DNA: TGTGCCAGTAGTCTACCCTGGACAGGCTCAAACACTGAAGCTTTCTTT
CDR3: CASSLPWTGSNTEAFF

D: .
V: TRBV19
size: once
J: TRBJ2-3
DNA: TGTGCCAGTAGCCGACTCGGGTTTGGCGTACTCGCGGATACGCAGTATTTT
CDR3: CASSRLGFGVLADTQYF

D: TRBD2
V: TRBV2
size: .
J: TRBJ2-7
DNA: TGTGCCAGCAGTGCATTAACGGGAGGGCCCATCGAGCAGTACTTC
CDR3: CASSALTGGPIEQYF

D: .
V: TRBV3-1/TRBV3-2
size: .
J: TRBJ1-1
DNA: TGTGCCAGCAGCCAAGACGGGGGACCGAACACTGAAGCTTTCTTT
CDR3: CASSQDGGPNTEAFF

D: TRBD1
V: TRBV6-5
size: .
J: TRBJ1-3
DNA: TGTGCCAGCAGTCGAGGACAGGGTGGAAACACCATATATTTT
CDR3: CASSRGQGGNTIYF

D: TRBD1
V: TRBV2
size: .
J: TRBJ2-1
DNA: TGTGCCAGCAGCTACTACGACAGGGTAACCCCTCACAATGAGCAGTTCTTC
CDR3: CASSYYDRVTPHNEQFF

D: TRBD1
V: TRBV27
size: .
J: TRBJ1-2
DNA: TGTGCCAGCAGTTTAGGGACAGGCTATGGCTACACCTTC
CDR3: CASSLGTGYGYTF

D: TRBD1
V: TRBV5-6
size: .
J: TRBJ1-2
DNA: TGTGCCAGCAGCCCGGGACAGGGGGCTGTTTATGGCTACACCTTC
CDR3: CASSPGQGAVYGYTF

D: .
V: TRBV7-2
size: .
J: TRBJ1-6
DNA: TGTGCCAGCAGCTTTAAGGGGTCACCCCTCCACTTT
CDR3: CASSFKGSPLHF

D: TRBD1
V: TRBV6-5
size: once
J: TRBJ1-1
DNA: TGTGCCAGCACCGCTGGGACAGGGGGCTTTGAAGCTTTCTTT
CDR3: CASTAGTGGFEAFF

D: TRBD1
V: TRBV6-6
size: .
J: TRBJ1-3
DNA: TGTGCCAGCAGTCCAGGGGGAAAATCTGGAAACACCATATATTTT
CDR3: CASSPGGKSGNTIYF